These 3 T cell receptor beta chains came from one sample sequenced in a study of long-term antiretroviral therapy in people with HIV. Investigators performed immunoSEQ version v3.0 at survey level. Here immunoSEQ multiplex PCR was the method, and the copy in TCRdb shows in-frame clones only, minus some. Among roughly 17,000 clones listed, approximately 95% were seen once. The input for sequencing was unsorted PBMCs, taken approximately 11 years after starting antiretroviral therapy. These receptors were collected from a man aged 25-45 years with HIV.

The table lists this clone with a count of one. The chain employs TRBV5-5 and TRBJ2-7; D gene uncertain. Trimming shortened V by 4 bases and J by 1 base, and 15 bases separated the two germline ends. In germline, CDR1 is SGHKS, CDR2 YYEKEE (reference sequence). CDR3 length: 15 amino acids. The DNA of the CDR3 is TGTGCCAGCAGCCCTTGGCTAGAAGGATCCTACGAGCAGTACTTC. Its translation is CASSPWLEGSYEQYF.

J is TRBJ2-3 and V is TRBV2; unclear D gene. Germline CDR1 is SNHLY and CDR2 is FYNNEI. This CDR3 contains 11 residues. V was cut by 7 bases and J by 6 bases, with 8 bases left in between. The CDR3 DNA reads as TGTGCCAGCAATATGAGGGATACGCAGTATTTT. Translation gives CASNMRDTQYF.

The chain combines TRBV11-2 with TRBJ2-7, with a weak D call TRBD2 (6 bases). In germline, CDR1 is SGHAT, CDR2 FQNNGV. The length of the CDR3 is 13 residues. CDR3 residues: CASSWRGSSEQYV. Written as DNA, the CDR3 is TGTGCCAGCAGCTGGAGGGGTTCCTCCGAGCAGTACGTC.